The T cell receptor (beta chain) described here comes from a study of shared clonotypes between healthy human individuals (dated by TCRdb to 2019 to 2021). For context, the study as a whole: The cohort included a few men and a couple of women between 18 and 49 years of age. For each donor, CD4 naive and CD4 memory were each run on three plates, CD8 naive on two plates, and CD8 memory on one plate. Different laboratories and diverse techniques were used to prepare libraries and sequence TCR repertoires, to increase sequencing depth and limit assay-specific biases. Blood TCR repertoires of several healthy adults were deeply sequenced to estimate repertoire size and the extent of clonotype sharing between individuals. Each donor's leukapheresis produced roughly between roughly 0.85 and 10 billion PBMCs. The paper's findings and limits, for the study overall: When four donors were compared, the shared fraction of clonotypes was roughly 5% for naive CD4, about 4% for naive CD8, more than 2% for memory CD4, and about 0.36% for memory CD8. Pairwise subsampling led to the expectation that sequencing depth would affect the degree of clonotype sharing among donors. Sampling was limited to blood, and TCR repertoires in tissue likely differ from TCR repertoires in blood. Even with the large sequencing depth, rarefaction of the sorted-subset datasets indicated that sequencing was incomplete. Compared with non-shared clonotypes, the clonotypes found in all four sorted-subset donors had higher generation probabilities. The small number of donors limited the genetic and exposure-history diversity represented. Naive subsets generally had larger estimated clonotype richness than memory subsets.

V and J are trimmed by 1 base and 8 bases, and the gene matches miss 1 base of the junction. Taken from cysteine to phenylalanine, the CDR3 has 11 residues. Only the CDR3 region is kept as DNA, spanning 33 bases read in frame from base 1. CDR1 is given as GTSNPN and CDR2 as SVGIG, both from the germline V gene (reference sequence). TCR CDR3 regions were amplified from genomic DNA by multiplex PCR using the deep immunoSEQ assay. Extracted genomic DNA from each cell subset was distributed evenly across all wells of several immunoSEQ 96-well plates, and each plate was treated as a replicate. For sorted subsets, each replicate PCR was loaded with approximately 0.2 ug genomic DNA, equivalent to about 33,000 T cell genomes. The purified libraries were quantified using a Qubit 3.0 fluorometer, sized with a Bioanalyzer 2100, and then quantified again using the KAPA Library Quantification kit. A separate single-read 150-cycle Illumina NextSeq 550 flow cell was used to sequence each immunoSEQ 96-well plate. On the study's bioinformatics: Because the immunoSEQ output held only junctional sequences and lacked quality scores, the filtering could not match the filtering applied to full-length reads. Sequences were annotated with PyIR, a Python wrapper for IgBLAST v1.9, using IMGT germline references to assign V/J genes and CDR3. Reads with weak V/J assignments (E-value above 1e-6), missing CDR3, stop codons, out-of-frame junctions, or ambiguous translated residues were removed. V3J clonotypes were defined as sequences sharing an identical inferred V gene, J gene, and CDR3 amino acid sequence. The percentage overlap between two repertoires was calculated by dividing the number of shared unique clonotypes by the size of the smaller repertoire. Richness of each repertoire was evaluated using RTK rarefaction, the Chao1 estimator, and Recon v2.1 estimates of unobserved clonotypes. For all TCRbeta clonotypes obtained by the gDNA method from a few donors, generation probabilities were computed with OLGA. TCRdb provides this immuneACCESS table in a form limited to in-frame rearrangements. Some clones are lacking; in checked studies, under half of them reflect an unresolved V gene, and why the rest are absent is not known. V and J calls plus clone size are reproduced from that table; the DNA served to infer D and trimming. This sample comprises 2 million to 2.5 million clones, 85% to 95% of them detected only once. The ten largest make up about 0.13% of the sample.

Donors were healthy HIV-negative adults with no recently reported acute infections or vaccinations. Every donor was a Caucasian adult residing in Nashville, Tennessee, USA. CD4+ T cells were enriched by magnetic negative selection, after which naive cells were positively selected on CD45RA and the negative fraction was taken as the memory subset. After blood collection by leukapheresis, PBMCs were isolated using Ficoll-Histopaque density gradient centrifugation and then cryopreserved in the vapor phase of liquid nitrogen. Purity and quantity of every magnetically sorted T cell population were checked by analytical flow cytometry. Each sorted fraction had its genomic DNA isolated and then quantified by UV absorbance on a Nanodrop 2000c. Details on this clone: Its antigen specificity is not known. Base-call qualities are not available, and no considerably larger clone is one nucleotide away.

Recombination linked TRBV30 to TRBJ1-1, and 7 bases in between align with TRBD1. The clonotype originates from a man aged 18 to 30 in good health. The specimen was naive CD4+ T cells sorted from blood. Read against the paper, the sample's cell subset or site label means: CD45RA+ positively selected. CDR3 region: CAWSADREAFF. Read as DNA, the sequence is TGTGCCTGGAGTGCGGACAGGGAAGCTTTCTTT.